This record concerns one TCR beta chain sequence. Its antigen is undetermined. These data come from a study of cytomegalovirus exposure and HLA in healthy donors. Findings and caveats of the study: Presence/absence results assume similar sequencing depth per donor, which may not hold. The HLA-A and HLA-B alleles of most subjects were reportedly predicted accurately from TCR beta sequences.

The PCR used 60 Vbeta and 13 Jbeta primers. The repertoire was sequenced with immunoSEQ multiplex PCR; TCRdb's copy has only in-frame clones and lacks some. The table includes roughly 180,000 clones, more than 65% detected once. Germline-derived CDR1 and CDR2 are SGHDN and FVKESK. The CDR3 is 16 amino acids. V trimming: 1 base; J trimming: 7 bases; junction bases outside the gene matches: 7. Sample: PBMCs. The genes are TRBV14 and TRBJ2-2; TRBD1 agrees at 9 bases. This clonotype was sampled from a female donor in good health and CMV-seronegative. CDR3 DNA sequence: TGTGCCAGCAGCCAAGTCCGGGACAGGGCTGGCGGGGAGCTGTTTTTT. Translated, it gives CASSQVRDRAGGELFF.